This T cell receptor beta chain originates from a study of blood T cell repertoires in COVID-19. Turning to the study itself: T cells, B-cell-depleted T cells, or PBMCs provided the cDNA or gDNA that served as material.

The CDR3 is made up of 17 amino acids. While infection was still active, Seattle patients were enrolled and then followed longitudinally. Under the authors' procedure: Quantification of nucleated cells was approximated via reference gene primer amplification. Generated by immunoSEQ multiplex PCR, the TCRdb table keeps only in-frame clones and is missing some. V and J calls and clone size follow that table, whereas D and trimming were derived from the DNA. The repertoire holds 200,000 to 250,000 clones, with around four fifths as singletons. This chain links TRBV21-1 with TRBJ1-2. TRBV21-1 is a known pseudogene. This sequence was found in a woman at least 80 years old with COVID-19, enrolled during active disease. The specimen was peripheral blood. CDR3 DNA: TGTGCCAGCAGAGCAACACTAAGCGGGAGCACTAACTATGGCTACACCTTC. This translates into CASRATLSGSTNYGYTF.